The clone carrying this T cell receptor beta chain was observed many times. The sample belongs to a study of T-cell memory formation after mild COVID-19. Germline trimming cut 6 bases from V and 2 bases from J; bases unmatched to any gene: 6. CDR3 length: 14 residues. MiXCR was run by TCRdb on the 5' RACE reads, yielding one entry per CDR3 protein. The data hold about 250,000 distinct CDR3 sequences, with more than 15% observed a single time. The chain carries TRBV12-3 or TRBV12-4 and TRBJ2-5; TRBD1 agrees at 7 bases. This TCR was recovered from a young man who had mild COVID-19 (a few samples of this study predate the infection). Cell type and time point are not known. The sample taken for sequencing was PBMCs or a T cell subset sorted from them (not recorded which). The CDR3 nucleotides are TGTGCCAGCAGCACACTGGACAGGCAAGAGACCCAGTACTTC. This gives the protein CASSTLDRQETQYF.